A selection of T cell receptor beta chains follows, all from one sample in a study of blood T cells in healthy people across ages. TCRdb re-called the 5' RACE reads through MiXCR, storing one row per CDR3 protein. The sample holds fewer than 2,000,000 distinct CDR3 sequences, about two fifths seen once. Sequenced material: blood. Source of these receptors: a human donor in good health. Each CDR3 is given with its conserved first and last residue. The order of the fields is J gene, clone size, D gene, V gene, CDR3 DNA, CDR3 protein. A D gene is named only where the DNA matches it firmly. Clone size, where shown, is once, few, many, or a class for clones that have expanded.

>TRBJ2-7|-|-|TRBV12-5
TGTGCTAGTGGTTTGCCCCCGGGAGACCTTTACGAGCAGTACTTC
CASGLPPGDLYEQYF
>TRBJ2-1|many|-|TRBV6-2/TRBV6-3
TGTGCCAGCAGTTACCAGATATACAATGAGCAGTTCTTC
CASSYQIYNEQFF
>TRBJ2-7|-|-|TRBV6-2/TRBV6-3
TGTGCCAGCACATACAGGAGCCTCCTTGGCTACGAGCAGTACTTC
CASTYRSLLGYEQYF
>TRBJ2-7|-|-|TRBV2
TGTGCCAGCAGTTGGAGTAGCTCCTACGAGCAGTACTTC
CASSWSSSYEQYF
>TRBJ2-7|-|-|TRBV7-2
TGTGCCAGCAGCTCGAGGCCCGACAGTTCCTACGAGCAGTACTTC
CASSSRPDSSYEQYF
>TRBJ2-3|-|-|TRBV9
TGTGCCAGCAGCGTTAGGTCCACTAGCACAGATACGCAGTATTTT
CASSVRSTSTDTQYF
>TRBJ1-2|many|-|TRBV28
TGTGCCAGCAGTTTATTTAGCTATGGCTACACCTTC
CASSLFSYGYTF
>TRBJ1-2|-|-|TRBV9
TGTGCCAGCAGCGTAGGCTCGTGGGGCCAACCCTTCTATGGCTACACCTTC
CASSVGSWGQPFYGYTF
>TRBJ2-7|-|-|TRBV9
TGTGTCAGCAGCGTAGGCAGGGCCCCCGAGGTCGACGAGCAGTACTTC
CVSSVGRAPEVDEQYF
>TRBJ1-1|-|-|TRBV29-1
TGCAGCGTTGAGGGGGTCGGGTCCACTGAAGCTTTCTTT
CSVEGVGSTEAFF
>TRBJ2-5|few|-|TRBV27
TGTGCCAGCAGTTCCAAAGGGGGCCAAGAGACCCAGTACTTC
CASSSKGGQETQYF
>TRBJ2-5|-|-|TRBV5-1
TGCGCCAGCGGTAGCAGGGACCAAGAGACCCAGTACTTC
CASGSRDQETQYF
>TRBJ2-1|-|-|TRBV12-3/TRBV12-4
TGTGCCAGCAGTTTTTACGGCGGGGTGAATAATGAGCAGTTCTTC
CASSFYGGVNNEQFF
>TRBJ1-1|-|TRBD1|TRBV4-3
TGCGCCAGCAGCCAAGAGCCGGTCAACAGGGGCGACACTGAAGCTTTCTTT
CASSQEPVNRGDTEAFF
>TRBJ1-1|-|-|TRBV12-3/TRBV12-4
TGTGCCAGCAGTTTAGGGGTGAGAATATACACTGAAGCTTTCTTT
CASSLGVRIYTEAFF
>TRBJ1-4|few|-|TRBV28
TGTGCCAGCAGGCGGGGGAGGCTTCAGAATGAAAAACTGTTTTTT
CASRRGRLQNEKLFF
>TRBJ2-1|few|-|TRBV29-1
TGCAGCTCCAGTTGGGGTTTCTACAATGAGCAGTTCTTC
CSSSWGFYNEQFF
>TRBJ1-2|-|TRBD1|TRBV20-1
TGCAGTGCGCAGACAGGGGAAGGTCGCTATGGCTACACCTTC
CSAQTGEGRYGYTF
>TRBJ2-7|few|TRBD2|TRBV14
TGTGCCAGCAGCCCAAGGGGAGGGTTCTCCTACGAGCAGTACTTC
CASSPRGGFSYEQYF
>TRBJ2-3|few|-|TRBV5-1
TGCGCCAGCAGCGACGGGACTCAGGTGTCTAGCACAGATACGCAGTATTTT
CASSDGTQVSSTDTQYF
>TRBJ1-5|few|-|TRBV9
TGTGCCAGCAGCGTAGACGGGGATTTCAATCAGCCCCAGCATTTT
CASSVDGDFNQPQHF
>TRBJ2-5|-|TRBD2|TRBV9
TGTGCCAGCAGCGAGGCCGGGGGGGAGACCCAGTACTTC
CASSEAGGETQYF
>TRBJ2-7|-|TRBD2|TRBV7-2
TGTGCCAGCAGGCATAGCGGGGGGGCCGATCTCGATGAGCAGTACTTC
CASRHSGGADLDEQYF
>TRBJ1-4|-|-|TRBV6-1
TGTGCCAGCAGTAAACCCTCCGCGGGGGGAACTAATGAAAAACTGTTTTTT
CASSKPSAGGTNEKLFF
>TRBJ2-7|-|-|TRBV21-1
TGTGCCAGCAGCAAGATCCGGCGGGCAGAGGCTCCCTACGAGCAGTACTTC
CASSKIRRAEAPYEQYF
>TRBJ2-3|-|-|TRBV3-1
TGTGCCAGCAGCCAAGGCAGGACGCAGTATTTT
CASSQGRTQYF
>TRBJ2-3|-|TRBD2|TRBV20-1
TGCAGTGCCTCGACTAGCGGGGTAAAAGATACGCAGTATTTT
CSASTSGVKDTQYF
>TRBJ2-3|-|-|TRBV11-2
TGTGCCAGCAGCTATTCGGCGGGTCGCACAGATACGCAGTATTTT
CASSYSAGRTDTQYF
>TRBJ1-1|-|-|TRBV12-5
TGTGCTAGTGGTTTGGCCCTATTTACAACTCTCCCCTCGAACACTGAAGCTTTCTTT
CASGLALFTTLPSNTEAFF
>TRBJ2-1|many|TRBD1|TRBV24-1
TGTGCCACCCATAGCAGCCGGGACAGCGAGTTCTTC
CATHSSRDSEFF
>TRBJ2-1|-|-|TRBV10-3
TGTGCCATCAGTGAGTCCGAGGGGGATGGTGAGCAGTTCTTC
CAISESEGDGEQFF
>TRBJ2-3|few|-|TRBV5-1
TGCGCCAGCAGCGAGGGACTGGGAAGGGCAGATACGCAGTATTTT
CASSEGLGRADTQYF
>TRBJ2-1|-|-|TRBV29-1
TGCAGCGTTGGCGGGGCCTTTCTAGTCGTCGGGCAGTTCTTC
CSVGGAFLVVGQFF
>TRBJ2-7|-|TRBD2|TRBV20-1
TGCAGTGCTAGAGGTTTCAGCGGGGGCAACTACGAGCAGTACTTC
CSARGFSGGNYEQYF
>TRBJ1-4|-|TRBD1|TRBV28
TGTGCCAGCAGTGATCCAGGGGGCGGAAAACTGTTTTTT
CASSDPGGGKLFF
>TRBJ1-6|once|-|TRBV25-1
TGTGCCAGCAGGGAGGCAGGTAACAATTCACCCCTCCACTTT
CASREAGNNSPLHF
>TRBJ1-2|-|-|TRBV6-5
TGTGCCAGCAGTTACTCGAAGAGCACAGCTAACGTTAACTATGGCTACACCTTC
CASSYSKSTANVNYGYTF
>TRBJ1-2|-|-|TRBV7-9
TGTGCCAGCAGCTTTGGGGGGGAGAGTCACTATGGCTACACCTTC
CASSFGGESHYGYTF
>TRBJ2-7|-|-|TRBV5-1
TGCGCCAGCAGCCCACTGACCCGGACTGTGGGGGGTGAGCAGTACTTC
CASSPLTRTVGGEQYF
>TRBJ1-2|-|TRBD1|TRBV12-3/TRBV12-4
TGTGTCAGCAGGGGGACAGGGCGACACAACTATGGCTACACCTTC
CVSRGTGRHNYGYTF
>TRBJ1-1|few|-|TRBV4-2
TGTGCCAGCAGCCAAGATGGTTTCGCGATGAACACTGAAGCTTTCTTT
CASSQDGFAMNTEAFF
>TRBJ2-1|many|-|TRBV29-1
TGCAGCGTTGAGCAACTTTGGGGGCGGAATGAGCAGTTCTTC
CSVEQLWGRNEQFF